The 21 T cell receptor beta chains reported below all come from one sample, sequenced in a study of T cells in Graves' hyperthyroidism and ophthalmopathy. RNA transcripts gave rise to amplified TCR beta CDR3 regions. First-round RT-PCR of the TCR CDR3 relied on the HTBI primer set. MiXCR was run by TCRdb on the multiplex PCR reads, yielding one entry per CDR3 protein. The sample holds fewer than 400,000 distinct CDR3 sequences; around 15% are singletons and the top ten take approximately 29%. The sequenced sample consisted of blood. The source of these receptors is a man between 45 and 60 years old with Graves' ophthalmopathy.

Worth noting for this clonotype: This may be a read error, as it is one base from a much larger clone. This chain links TRBV12-3 or TRBV12-4 with TRBJ2-1, with D possibly being TRBD1 (5 bases). V gave up 8 bases and J gave up 9 bases, with 14 bases separating them. The CDR3 has 12 amino acids. The CDR3 sequence is CASGAGSTEQFF. DNA for the CDR3: TGTGCCAGCGGGGCAGGGTCTACTGAGCAGTTCTTC.

A few counts support this clonotype. Here the CDR3 DNA reads TGTGCCAGTAGTGCTCGGACTAGCGGGAGGGGGGGTCTTGAGCAGTTCTTC. Protein product: CASSARTSGRGGLEQFF. V and J are TRBV19 and TRBJ2-1; 15 bases agree with TRBD2. V was pared by 5 bases and J by 9 bases, with 11 bases of the junction left unmatched. CDR3 size: 17 residues. The V gene's germline CDR1 is LNHDA and CDR2 SQIVND (reference sequence).

This clonotype was seen a handful of times. The chain couples TRBV28 to TRBJ2-2; no reliable D call. Trimming shortened V by 0 bases and J by 1 base, and 3 bases separated the two germline ends. The CDR3 is 14 residues long. Per the germline V gene, CDR1 is MDHEN and CDR2 is SYDVKM. The CDR3 sequence is CASSLWRNTGELFF. The DNA for the CDR3 is TGTGCCAGCAGTTTATGGCGGAACACCGGGGAGCTGTTTTTT.

In this sample, this clonotype turned up a few times. V is TRBV19 and J is TRBJ1-2; a possible D gene is TRBD1 (6 bases). Looked up from germline, CDR1 is LNHDA and CDR2 is SQIVND (reference sequence). CDR3 length equals 17 residues. Between the trimmed V and J ends, which lost 3 bases and 4 bases, there was a span of 21 bases. CDR3 in amino acids: CASSIGGQGIRVYGYTF. CDR3 DNA sequence: TGTGCCAGTAGTATCGGTGGGCAGGGGATCAGAGTCTATGGCTACACCTTC.

V gene TRBV12-3 or TRBV12-4 combines with J gene TRBJ2-1, with TRBD2 matching 9 bases. CDR3 length equals 15 residues. J was trimmed by 5 bases and V by 5 bases; bases with no gene match: 7. The DNA of the CDR3 is TGTGCCAGCAGTCCCATTAGCGGGAGCGACAATGAGCAGTTCTTC. Amino acid sequence: CASSPISGSDNEQFF.

This clonotype was counted ten times or more. This chain links TRBV5-1 with TRBJ2-3; D remains ambiguous. The CDR3 contains 11 residues. Trimming left V 5 bases short and J 8 bases short, with 9 bases between. Germline V gives CDR1 SGHRS, CDR2 YFSETQ. The CDR3 region is CASRDGSTQYF. For the CDR3, the DNA is TGCGCCAGCAGGGACGGCAGTACGCAGTATTTT.

This clonotype has ten or more counts. The J gene is TRBJ2-5, the V gene TRBV2; D perhaps matches TRBD1 (6 bases). Per the germline V gene, CDR1 is SNHLY and CDR2 is FYNNEI. V shed 7 bases and J shed 5 bases, with 14 bases lying between them. The CDR3 consists of 13 residues. CDR3 loop: CASILSRGETQYF. DNA for the CDR3: TGTGCCAGCATTTTGTCCAGGGGTGAGACCCAGTACTTC.

This chain links TRBV7-9 with TRBJ2-1; no clear D. CDR1 is SEHNR and CDR2 is FQNEAQ in the germline V gene (reference sequence). The CDR3 runs 12 residues. Trimming shortened V by 5 bases and J by 8 bases, and 10 bases separated the two germline ends. The CDR3 nucleotides read TGTGCCAGCAGCCCCCACCGGGATGAGCAGTTCTTC. Translating it yields CASSPHRDEQFF. The full variable domain, completed using reference TRBV7-9 and TRBJ2-1, is DTGVSQNPRHKITKRGQNVTFRCDPISEHNRLYWYRQTLGQGPEFLTYFQNEAQLEKSRLLSDRFSAERPKGSFSTLEIQRTEQGDSAMYLCASSPHRDEQFFGPGTRLTVL.

A word on this clonotype: A much larger clone is a single base away; this may be a read error. The CDR3 loop is CASSQRRDQVTQYF. The CDR3 nucleotides read TGTGCCAGCAGCCAAAGGCGGGACCAAGTGACCCAGTACTTC. The gene calls are TRBV3-1 and TRBJ2-5, with D tentatively TRBD2 (6 bases). Looked up from germline, CDR1 is LGHDT and CDR2 is YNNKEL (reference sequence). The CDR3 is made up of 14 amino acids.

This clonotype was detected many times. The chain recombines TRBV2 with TRBJ2-1; D possibly matches TRBD1 or TRBD2 (10 bases each). The germline V and J ends were trimmed by 7 bases and 15 bases, with 34 bases remaining between them. Germline CDR1 is SNHLY and CDR2 is FYNNEI. The CDR3 runs 17 residues. The DNA of the CDR3 is TGTGCCAGCAAGACAGGGGGCGCGCGACTAGCGGGTCCTGCGGCGTTCTTC. This sequence encodes CASKTGGARLAGPAAFF.

This clonotype has ten or more counts. The rearrangement joins TRBV4-2 to TRBJ2-3; 10 bases line up with TRBD2. V lost 0 bases, J lost 8 bases, and 5 bases stayed unmatched. The CDR3 has 15 amino acids. Germline-derived CDR1 and CDR2 are LGHNA and YNFKEQ. CDR3 protein: CASSQEPSGSVTQYF. As DNA, the CDR3 is TGTGCCAGCAGCCAAGAGCCTAGCGGGAGCGTTACGCAGTATTTT.

This clonotype was seen ten or more times. The CDR3 spells CASSYSGAGYTF. The CDR3 DNA is TGTGCCAGCAGTTACTCTGGGGCCGGCTACACCTTC. The chain carries TRBV6-5 and TRBJ1-2; maybe TRBD1 (5 bases). Germline V gives CDR1 MNHEY, CDR2 SVGAGI. The CDR3 has 12 amino acids. V was trimmed by 0 bases and J by 8 bases, leaving 7 bases between them.

This clonotype was seen repeatedly, ten times or more. The chain carries TRBV20-1 and TRBJ2-7; the D gene could be TRBD1 or TRBD2 (6 bases each). CDR3 length: 13 residues. Germline CDR1 is DFQATT and CDR2 is SNEGSKA (reference sequence). The germline V and J ends were trimmed by 2 bases and 4 bases, with 12 bases remaining between them. CDR3 sequence: CSARRGQGYEQYF. The CDR3 nucleotides read TGCAGTGCTAGACGGGGGCAGGGTTACGAGCAGTACTTC.

This clonotype was seen repeatedly, ten times or more. The chain couples TRBV6-1 to TRBJ2-3; TRBD1 matches at 8 bases. V shed 7 bases, J shed 11 bases, and the junction held 8 bases outside the gene matches. Per germline, CDR1 MNHNS and CDR2 SASEGT. The CDR3 runs 12 residues. This chain's CDR3 is CASKGTGERQYF. The CDR3 coding sequence is TGTGCCAGCAAAGGGACAGGTGAAAGGCAGTATTTT.

The chain uses TRBV28 and TRBJ1-5, with unresolved D. Germline V gene sequence: CDR1 MDHEN, CDR2 SYDVKM. Trimming left V 3 bases short and J 2 bases short, with 14 bases between. This CDR3 is built from 16 residues. In DNA, the CDR3 is TGTGCCAGCAGTTTCGGACCTGAAATGGGCAATCAGCCCCAGCATTTT. Protein product: CASSFGPEMGNQPQHF.

This clonotype was found a few times. The V and J genes are TRBV24-1 and TRBJ1-5; weak D call: TRBD1 (5 bases). The CDR3 contains 14 residues. Germline V lookup: CDR1 KGHDR, CDR2 SFDVKD. Trimming left V 6 bases short and J 7 bases short, with 15 bases between. CDR3 coding DNA: TGTGCCACCAGTTCCGGAGGGGTGAGCCAGCCCCAGCATTTT. It specifies CATSSGGVSQPQHF.

This clonotype has at least ten counts. The genes are TRBV12-3 or TRBV12-4 and TRBJ1-2; TRBD1 agrees at 7 bases. The J segment lost 2 bases and the V segment lost 2 bases, leaving 2 bases of the junction unmatched. This CDR3 is built from 14 residues. The CDR3 is CASSLLTGNYGYTF. Here the CDR3 DNA reads TGTGCCAGCAGTTTACTGACAGGGAACTATGGCTACACCTTC.

The chain joins TRBV5-4 to TRBJ2-3; D may be TRBD2 (5 bases). The germline V and J ends were trimmed by 0 bases and 2 bases, with 10 bases remaining between them. Germline CDR1 is SGHNT and CDR2 is YYREEE (reference sequence). The CDR3 spans 15 residues. CDR3 DNA sequence: TGTGCCAGCAGCTTGGATCCGGGGAACACAGATACGCAGTATTTT. Translating it yields CASSLDPGNTDTQYF.

The chain joins TRBV11-1 to TRBJ2-7; 7 bases are a match to TRBD1. The CDR3 has 14 amino acids. Germline V gene lookup returns CDR1 SGHAT and CDR2 FQDESV (reference sequence). J gave up 3 bases and V 5 bases, and 7 bases lay outside the gene matches. The CDR3 region has the DNA TGTGCCAGCAGCCCGGACAGGCGGTACTACGAGCAGTACTTC. It yields the protein CASSPDRRYYEQYF.

This clonotype was found many times. The rearrangement joins TRBV7-3 to TRBJ2-5, with 10 bases aligning to TRBD2. Germline V gene lookup returns CDR1 SGHTA and CDR2 FQGTGA. This CDR3 contains 16 residues. V dropped 7 bases and J dropped 2; count of bases not matched to a gene: 10. The chain's CDR3 is CASNHGLAEQQETQYF. CDR3 DNA sequence: TGTGCCAGCAACCACGGACTAGCGGAACAACAAGAGACCCAGTACTTC.

This clonotype was detected many times. The chain carries TRBV6-2 or TRBV6-3 and TRBJ1-2; D may be TRBD1 (6 bases). V lost 5 bases and J lost 7, with 17 bases in between. Germline CDR1 reads MNHEY; CDR2 reads SVGEGT. This CDR3 has 14 amino acids. DNA for the CDR3: TGTGCCAGCAGTCGTCTTACAGGGCCCAGTGGCTACACCTTC. Its translation is CASSRLTGPSGYTF.